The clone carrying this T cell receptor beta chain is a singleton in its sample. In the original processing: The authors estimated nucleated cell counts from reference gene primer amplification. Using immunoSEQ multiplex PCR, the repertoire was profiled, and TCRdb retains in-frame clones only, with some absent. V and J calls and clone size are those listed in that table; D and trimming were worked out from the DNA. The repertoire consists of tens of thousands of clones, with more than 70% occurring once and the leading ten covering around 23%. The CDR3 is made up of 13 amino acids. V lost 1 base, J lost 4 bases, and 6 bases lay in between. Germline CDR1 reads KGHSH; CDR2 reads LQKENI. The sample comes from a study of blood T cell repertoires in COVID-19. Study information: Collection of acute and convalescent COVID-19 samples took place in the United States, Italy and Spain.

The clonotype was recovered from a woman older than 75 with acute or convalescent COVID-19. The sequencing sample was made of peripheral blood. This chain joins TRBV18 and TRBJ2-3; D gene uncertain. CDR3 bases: TGTGCCAGCTCACCACAGCGTGCAGATACGCAGTATTTT. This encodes CASSPQRADTQYF.